Listed below are T cell receptor beta chains from one sample, sequenced in a study of cytotoxic CD8 clonotypes in ibrutinib-treated CLL. Sequencing used immunoSEQ multiplex PCR; TCRdb keeps in-frame clones, though not all of them. Found here are about 130,000 clones, around 80% of them singletons; the top ten hold around 13%. The source material was PBMCs, sampled after 12 months of ibrutinib treatment. All receptors derive from a human donor with chronic lymphocytic leukemia. The CDR3 runs from the conserved cysteine through the conserved F or W. The D gene is left open where the match is weak. Where a row states a size, it is once, few, many or the class of an expanded clone; other rows omit it.

len,j_gene,v_gene,abundance,d_gene,CDR3aa,CDR3nt
14,TRBJ2-7,TRBV5-1,-,TRBD1,CASSSYGTEDEQYF,TGCGCCAGCAGCTCCTACGGGACAGAGGACGAGCAGTACTTC
16,TRBJ1-1,TRBV27,few,TRBD1,CASSLDSTGLSTEAFF,TGTGCCAGCAGCCTCGACTCGACAGGGCTGAGCACTGAAGCTTTCTTT
15,TRBJ2-3,TRBV5-1,-,-,CASSRAESSTDTQYF,TGCGCCAGCAGCAGAGCGGAATCTAGCACAGATACGCAGTATTTT
14,TRBJ1-1,TRBV6-1,once,TRBD1,CASSRDRGDTEAFF,TGTGCCAGCAGCCGGGACAGGGGAGACACTGAAGCTTTCTTT
14,TRBJ2-5,TRBV9,-,-,CASSSSGVAETQYF,TGTGCCAGCAGCTCTTCGGGGGTTGCGGAGACCCAGTACTTC
17,TRBJ2-3,TRBV7-9,-,TRBD2,CASSRAGWTSGSDTQYF,TGTGCCAGCAGCCGCGCCGGTTGGACTAGCGGGAGCGATACGCAGTATTTT
15,TRBJ2-3,TRBV27,-,TRBD1,CASRRQGAFADTQYF,TGTGCCAGCCGCCGACAGGGGGCGTTTGCAGATACGCAGTATTTT
12,TRBJ1-2,TRBV7-9,-,-,CASSLFRDGYTF,TGTGCCAGCAGCTTATTTCGGGATGGCTACACCTTC
16,TRBJ2-7,TRBV7-8,-,TRBD2,CASSFLLAASSYEQYF,TGTGCCAGCAGCTTCCTGCTAGCGGCTAGCTCCTACGAGCAGTACTTC
13,TRBJ2-7,TRBV4-1,-,TRBD1,CASSHDRDYEQYF,TGCGCCAGCAGCCACGACAGGGATTACGAGCAGTACTTC
13,TRBJ2-5,TRBV28,-,-,CASRRQAQETQYF,TGTGCCAGCAGGAGACAGGCCCAAGAGACCCAGTACTTC
12,TRBJ2-3,TRBV11-2,-,-,CASSAATDTQYF,TGTGCCAGCAGCGCAGCCACAGATACGCAGTATTTT
14,TRBJ1-4,TRBV5-1,-,-,CASRSATTNEKLFF,TGCGCCAGCAGGTCGGCAACGACTAATGAAAAACTGTTTTTT
16,TRBJ2-7,TRBV7-2,-,TRBD1,CASSLVGQGARNEQYF,TGTGCCAGCAGCTTAGTAGGGCAGGGGGCGCGGAACGAGCAGTACTTC
14,TRBJ2-1,TRBV28,-,TRBD2,CASSYPGLEGEQFF,TGTGCCAGCAGTTATCCGGGACTAGAGGGTGAGCAGTTCTTC
17,TRBJ2-1,TRBV5-6,-,TRBD2,CASSPRLGLANYNEQFF,TGTGCCAGCAGCCCACGATTGGGACTAGCTAACTACAATGAGCAGTTCTTC
13,TRBJ2-7,TRBV27,-,TRBD2,CASRTSGSYEQYF,TGTGCCAGCAGGACTAGCGGCTCCTACGAGCAGTACTTC
14,TRBJ1-2,TRBV5-1,-,-,CASNTIPGHYGYTF,TGCGCCAGCAACACAATACCGGGCCACTATGGCTACACCTTC